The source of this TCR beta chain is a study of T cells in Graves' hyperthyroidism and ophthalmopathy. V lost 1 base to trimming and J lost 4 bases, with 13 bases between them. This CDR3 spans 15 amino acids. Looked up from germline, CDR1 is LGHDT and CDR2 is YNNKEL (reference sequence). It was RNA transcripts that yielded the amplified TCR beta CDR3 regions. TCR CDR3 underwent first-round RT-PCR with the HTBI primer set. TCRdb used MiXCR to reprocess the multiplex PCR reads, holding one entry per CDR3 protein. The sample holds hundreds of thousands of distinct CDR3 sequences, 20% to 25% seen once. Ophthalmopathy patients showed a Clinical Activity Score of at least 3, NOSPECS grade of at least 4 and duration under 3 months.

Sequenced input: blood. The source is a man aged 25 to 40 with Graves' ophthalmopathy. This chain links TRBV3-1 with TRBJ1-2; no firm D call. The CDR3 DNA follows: TGTGCCAGCAGCCAAGGGGCGGGCGATAGCTATGGCTACACCTTC. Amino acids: CASSQGAGDSYGYTF.